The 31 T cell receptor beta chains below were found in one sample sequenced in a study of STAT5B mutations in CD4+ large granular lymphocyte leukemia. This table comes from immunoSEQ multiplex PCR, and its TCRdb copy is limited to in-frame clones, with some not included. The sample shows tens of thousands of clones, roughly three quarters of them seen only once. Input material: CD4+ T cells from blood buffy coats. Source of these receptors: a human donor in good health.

Written as DNA, the CDR3 is TGTGCCAGCAGTGGGGCGAAGGTTGGGAACACTGAAGCTTTCTTT. Translation: CASSGAKVGNTEAFF. This chain uses TRBV6-1 with TRBJ1-1, with D hard to call. V was shortened by 4 bases and J by 1 base, with 13 bases between the two germline ends. Germline V gene lookup returns CDR1 MNHNS and CDR2 SASEGT. This CDR3 spans 15 amino acids.

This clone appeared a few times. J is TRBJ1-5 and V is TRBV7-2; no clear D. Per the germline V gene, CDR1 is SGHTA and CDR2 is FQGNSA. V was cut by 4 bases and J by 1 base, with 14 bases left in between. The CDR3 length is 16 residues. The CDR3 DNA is TGTGCCAGCAGCTCTGAGGGTAGGGCGAGCAATCAGCCCCAGCATTTT. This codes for CASSSEGRASNQPQHF.

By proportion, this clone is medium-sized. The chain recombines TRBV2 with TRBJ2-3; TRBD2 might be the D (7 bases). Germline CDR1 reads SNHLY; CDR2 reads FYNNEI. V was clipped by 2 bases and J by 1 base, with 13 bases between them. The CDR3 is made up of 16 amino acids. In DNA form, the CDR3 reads TGTGCCAGCAGTGAATCGGGGGCGGGGGGCACAGATACGCAGTATTTT. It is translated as CASSESGAGGTDTQYF.

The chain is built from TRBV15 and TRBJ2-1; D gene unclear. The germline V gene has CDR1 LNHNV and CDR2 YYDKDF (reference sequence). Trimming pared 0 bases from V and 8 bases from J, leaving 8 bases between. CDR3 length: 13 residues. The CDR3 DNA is TGTGCCACCAGCAGAGATCGGGTCGATGAGCAGTTCTTC. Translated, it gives CATSRDRVDEQFF.

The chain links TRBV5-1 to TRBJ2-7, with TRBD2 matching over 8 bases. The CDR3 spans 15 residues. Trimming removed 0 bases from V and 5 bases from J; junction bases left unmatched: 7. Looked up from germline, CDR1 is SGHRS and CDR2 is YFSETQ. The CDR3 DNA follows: TGCGCCAGCAGCTTGGGTGGGACTAGGGCCGACGAGCAGTACTTC. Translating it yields CASSLGGTRADEQYF.

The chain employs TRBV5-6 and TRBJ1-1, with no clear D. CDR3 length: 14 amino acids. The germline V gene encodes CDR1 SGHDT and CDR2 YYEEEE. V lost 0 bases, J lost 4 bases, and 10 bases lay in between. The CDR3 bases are TGTGCCAGCAGCTTGGTGGGTCAGATCACTGAAGCTTTCTTT. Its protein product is CASSLVGQITEAFF.

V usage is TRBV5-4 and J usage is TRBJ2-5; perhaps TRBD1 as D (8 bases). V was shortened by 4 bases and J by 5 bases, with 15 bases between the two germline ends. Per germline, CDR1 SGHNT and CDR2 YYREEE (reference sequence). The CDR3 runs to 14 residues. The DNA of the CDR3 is TGTGCCAGCAGCCCACAGGGGGGGAGGGAGACCCAGTACTTC. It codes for CASSPQGGRETQYF.

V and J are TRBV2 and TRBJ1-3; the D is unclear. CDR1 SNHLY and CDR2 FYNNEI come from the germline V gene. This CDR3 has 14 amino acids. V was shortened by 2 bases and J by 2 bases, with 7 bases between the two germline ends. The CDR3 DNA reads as TGTGCCAGCAGTGAACCGCGGGCTGGAAACACCATATATTTT. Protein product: CASSEPRAGNTIYF.

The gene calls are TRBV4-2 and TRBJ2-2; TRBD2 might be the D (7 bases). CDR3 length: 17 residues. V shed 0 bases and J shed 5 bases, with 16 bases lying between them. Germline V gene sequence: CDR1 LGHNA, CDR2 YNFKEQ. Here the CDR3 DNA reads TGTGCCAGCAGCCAAGATCCTAACGGGGGGACAACCGGGGAGCTGTTTTTT. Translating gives CASSQDPNGGTTGELFF.

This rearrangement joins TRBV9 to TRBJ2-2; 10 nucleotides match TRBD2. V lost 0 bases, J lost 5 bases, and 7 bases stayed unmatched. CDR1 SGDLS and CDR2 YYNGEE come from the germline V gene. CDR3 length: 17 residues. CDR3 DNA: TGTGCCAGCAGCGTAGAAGCGGGGGGGCTGCGAACCGGGGAGCTGTTTTTT. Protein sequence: CASSVEAGGLRTGELFF.

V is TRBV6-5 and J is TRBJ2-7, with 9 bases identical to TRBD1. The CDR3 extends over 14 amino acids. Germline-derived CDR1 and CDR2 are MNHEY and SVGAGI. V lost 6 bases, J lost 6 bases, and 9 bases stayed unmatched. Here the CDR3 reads CASRKNRGRGEQYF. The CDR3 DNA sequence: TGTGCCAGCAGAAAAAACAGGGGGCGCGGCGAGCAGTACTTC.

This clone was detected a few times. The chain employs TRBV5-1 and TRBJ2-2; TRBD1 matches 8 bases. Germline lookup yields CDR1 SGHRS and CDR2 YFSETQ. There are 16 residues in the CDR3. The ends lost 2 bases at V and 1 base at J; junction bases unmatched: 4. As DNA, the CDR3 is TGCGCCAGCAGCTTAGTCGGACAGGGGAACACCGGGGAGCTGTTTTTT. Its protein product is CASSLVGQGNTGELFF. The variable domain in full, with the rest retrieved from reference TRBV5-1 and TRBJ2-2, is KAGVTQTPRYLIKTRGQQVTLSCSPISGHRSVSWYQQTPGQGLQFLFEYFSETQRNKGNFPGRFSGRQFSNSRSEMNVSTLELGDSALYLCASSLVGQGNTGELFFGEGSRLTVL.

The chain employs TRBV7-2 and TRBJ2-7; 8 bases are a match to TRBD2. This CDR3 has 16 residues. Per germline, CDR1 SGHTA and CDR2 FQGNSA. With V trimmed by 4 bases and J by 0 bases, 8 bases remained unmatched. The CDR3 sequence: CASSSLGGGVSYEQYF. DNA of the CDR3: TGTGCCAGCAGCTCCCTCGGGGGGGGCGTCTCCTACGAGCAGTACTTC.

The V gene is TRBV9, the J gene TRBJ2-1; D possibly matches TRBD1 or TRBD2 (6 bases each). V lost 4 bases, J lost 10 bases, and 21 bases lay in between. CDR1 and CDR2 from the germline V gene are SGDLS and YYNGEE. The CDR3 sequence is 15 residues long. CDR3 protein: CASSTTGGPSSEQFF. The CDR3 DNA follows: TGTGCCAGCAGCACCACTGGGGGGCCTTCGAGCGAGCAGTTCTTC.

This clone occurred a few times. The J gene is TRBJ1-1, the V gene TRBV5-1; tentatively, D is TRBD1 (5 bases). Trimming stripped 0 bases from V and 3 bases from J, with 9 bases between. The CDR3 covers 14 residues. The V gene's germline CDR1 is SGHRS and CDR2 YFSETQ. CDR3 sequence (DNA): TGCGCCAGCAGCTTGGACAGGTGGGACACTGAAGCTTTCTTT. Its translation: CASSLDRWDTEAFF.

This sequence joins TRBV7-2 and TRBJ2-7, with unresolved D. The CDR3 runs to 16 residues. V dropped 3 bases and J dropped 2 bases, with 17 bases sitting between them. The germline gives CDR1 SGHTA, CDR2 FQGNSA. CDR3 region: CASSFGTRALTYEQYF. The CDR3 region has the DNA TGTGCCAGCAGCTTTGGTACAAGAGCCCTAACCTACGAGCAGTACTTC.

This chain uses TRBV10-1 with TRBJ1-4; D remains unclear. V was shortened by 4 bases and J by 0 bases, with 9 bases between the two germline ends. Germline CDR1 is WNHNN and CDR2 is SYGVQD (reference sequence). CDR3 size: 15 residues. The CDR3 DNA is TGCGCCAGCAGTGCTGACCGATCAACTAATGAAAAACTGTTTTTT. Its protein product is CASSADRSTNEKLFF.

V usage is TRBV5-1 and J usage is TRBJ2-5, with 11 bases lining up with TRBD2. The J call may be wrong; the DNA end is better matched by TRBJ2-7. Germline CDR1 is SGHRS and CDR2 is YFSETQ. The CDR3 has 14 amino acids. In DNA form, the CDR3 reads TGCGCCAGCAGCCAGACTAGCGGGACTTACGAGCAGTACTTC. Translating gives CASSQTSGTYEQYF.

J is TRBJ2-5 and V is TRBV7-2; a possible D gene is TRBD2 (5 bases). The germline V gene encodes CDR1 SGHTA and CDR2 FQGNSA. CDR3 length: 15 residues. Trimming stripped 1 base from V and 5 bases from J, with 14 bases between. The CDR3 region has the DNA TGTGCCAGCAGCTTAGAGGGAGTCTTGCGTGAGACCCAGTACTTC. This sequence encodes CASSLEGVLRETQYF.

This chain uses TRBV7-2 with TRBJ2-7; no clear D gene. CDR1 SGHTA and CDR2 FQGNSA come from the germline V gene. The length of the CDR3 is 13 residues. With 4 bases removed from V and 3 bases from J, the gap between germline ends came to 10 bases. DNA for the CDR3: TGTGCCAGCAGCTCCCCGGCCCTCTACGAGCAGTACTTC. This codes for CASSSPALYEQYF.

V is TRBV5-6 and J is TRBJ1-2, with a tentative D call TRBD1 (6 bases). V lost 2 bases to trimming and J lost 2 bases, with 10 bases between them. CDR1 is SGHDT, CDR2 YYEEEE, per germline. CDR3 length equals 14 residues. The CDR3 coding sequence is TGTGCCAGCAGCTTTCATCAGGGGAACTATGGCTACACCTTC. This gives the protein CASSFHQGNYGYTF.

The CDR3 loop is CASSTTGVAMYNTGELFF. The DNA for the CDR3 is TGTGCCAGCAGCACTACAGGGGTCGCAATGTACAACACCGGGGAGCTGTTTTTT. This rearrangement joins TRBV27 to TRBJ2-2, with 7 bases aligning to TRBD1. V lost 6 bases and J lost 2; bases outside the gene matches: 15. Per germline, CDR1 MNHEY and CDR2 SMNVEV (reference sequence). CDR3 length: 18 amino acids.

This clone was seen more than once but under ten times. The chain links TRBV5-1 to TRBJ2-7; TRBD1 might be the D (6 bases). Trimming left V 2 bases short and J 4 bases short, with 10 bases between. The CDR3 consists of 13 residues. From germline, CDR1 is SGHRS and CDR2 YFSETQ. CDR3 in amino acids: CASSFQGQYEQYF. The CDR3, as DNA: TGCGCCAGCAGCTTCCAGGGGCAATACGAGCAGTACTTC.

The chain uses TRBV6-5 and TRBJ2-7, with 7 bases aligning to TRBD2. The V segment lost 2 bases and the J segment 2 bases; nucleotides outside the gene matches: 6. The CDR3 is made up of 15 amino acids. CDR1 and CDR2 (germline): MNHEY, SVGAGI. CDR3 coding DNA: TGTGCCAGCAGTTACCCCGGACTAGGGACCTACGAGCAGTACTTC. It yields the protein CASSYPGLGTYEQYF.

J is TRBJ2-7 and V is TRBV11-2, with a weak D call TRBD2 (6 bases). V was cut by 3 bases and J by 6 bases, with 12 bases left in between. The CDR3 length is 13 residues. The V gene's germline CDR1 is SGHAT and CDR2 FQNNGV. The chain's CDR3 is CASSFGGGAEQYF. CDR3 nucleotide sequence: TGTGCCAGCAGCTTCGGGGGAGGTGCCGAGCAGTACTTC.

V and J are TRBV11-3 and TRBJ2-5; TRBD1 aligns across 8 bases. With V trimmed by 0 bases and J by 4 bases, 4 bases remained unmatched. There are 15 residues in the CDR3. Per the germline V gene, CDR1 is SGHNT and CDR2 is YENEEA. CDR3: CASSLDGTGGETQYF. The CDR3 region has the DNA TGTGCCAGCAGCTTAGATGGGACAGGAGGAGAGACCCAGTACTTC. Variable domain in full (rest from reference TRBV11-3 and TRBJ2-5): EAGVVQSPRYKIIEKKQPVAFWCNPISGHNTLYWYLQNLGQGPELLIRYENEEAVDDSQLPKDRFSAERLKGVDSTLKIQPAELGDSAVYLCASSLDGTGGETQYFGPGTRLLVL.

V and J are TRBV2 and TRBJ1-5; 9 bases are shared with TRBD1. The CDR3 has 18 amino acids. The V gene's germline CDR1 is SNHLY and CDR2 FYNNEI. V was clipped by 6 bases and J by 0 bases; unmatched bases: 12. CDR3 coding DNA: TGTGCCAGCAGCAAGATCGGGACAGGGAGGAATAGCAATCAGCCCCAGCATTTT. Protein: CASSKIGTGRNSNQPQHF.

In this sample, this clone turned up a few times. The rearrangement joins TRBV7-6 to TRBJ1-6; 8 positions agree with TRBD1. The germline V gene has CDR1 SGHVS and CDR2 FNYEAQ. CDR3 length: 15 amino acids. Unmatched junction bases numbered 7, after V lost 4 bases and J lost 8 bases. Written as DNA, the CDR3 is TGTGCCAGCAGCTCGCGACAGGGGACGGATTCACCCCTCCACTTT. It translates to CASSSRQGTDSPLHF.

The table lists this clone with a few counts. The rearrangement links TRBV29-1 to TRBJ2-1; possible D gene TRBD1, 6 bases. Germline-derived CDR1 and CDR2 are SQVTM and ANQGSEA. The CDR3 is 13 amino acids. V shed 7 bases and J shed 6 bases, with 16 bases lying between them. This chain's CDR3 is CSASTGKGNEQFF. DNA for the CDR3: TGCAGCGCCTCCACAGGGAAAGGCAATGAGCAGTTCTTC.

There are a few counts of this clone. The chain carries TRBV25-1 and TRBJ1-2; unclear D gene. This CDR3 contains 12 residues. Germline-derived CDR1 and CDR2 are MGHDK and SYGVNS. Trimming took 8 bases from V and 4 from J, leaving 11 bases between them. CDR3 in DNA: TGTGCCAGCCCCGGGGTCCTCTATGGCTACACCTTC. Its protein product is CASPGVLYGYTF.

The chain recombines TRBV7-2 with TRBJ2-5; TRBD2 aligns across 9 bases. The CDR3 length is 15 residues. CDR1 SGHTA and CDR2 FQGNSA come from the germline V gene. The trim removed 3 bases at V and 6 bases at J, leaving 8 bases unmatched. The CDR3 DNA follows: TGTGCCAGCAGCTTCTCAGCGGGGGGCGAAAAGACCCAGTACTTC. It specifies CASSFSAGGEKTQYF.